The 25 T cell receptor beta chains below were found in one sample sequenced in a study of blood T cell repertoires in COVID-19. Using immunoSEQ multiplex PCR, the repertoire was profiled, and TCRdb retains in-frame clones only, with some absent. The sample holds about 81,000 clones, approximately 85% seen once. Input material: peripheral blood. These receptors all stem from a man in his 70s with acute or convalescent COVID-19.

This chain uses TRBV16 with TRBJ1-2; 8 nucleotides match TRBD1. With V trimmed by 2 bases and J by 4 bases, 3 bases remained unmatched. This CDR3 region has 14 residues. Germline CDR1 reads KGHSY; CDR2 reads FQNENV. CDR3 nucleotides: TGTGCCAGCAGCCAAGGACAGGGTCTCTATGGCTACACCTTC. Translation: CASSQGQGLYGYTF.

The chain couples TRBV30 to TRBJ1-2, with TRBD1 matching 7 bases. The germline CDR1 and CDR2 sequences are GTSNPN and SVGIG (reference sequence). There are 14 residues in the CDR3. V dropped 3 bases and J dropped 6; count of bases not matched to a gene: 10. CDR3 amino acids: CAWSKDRWGDGYTF. DNA for the CDR3: TGTGCCTGGAGCAAGGACAGGTGGGGAGATGGCTACACCTTC.

The chain carries TRBV7-2 and TRBJ1-1; D is uncertain. The V end was cut by 3 bases, the J end by 2 bases, with 22 bases between. Germline V gene lookup returns CDR1 SGHTA and CDR2 FQGNSA. This CDR3 is 18 amino acids long. This chain's CDR3 is CASSFTGLSVTLNTEAFF. The CDR3 region has the DNA TGTGCCAGCAGCTTCACGGGATTAAGCGTTACTCTCAACACTGAAGCTTTCTTT.

The chain combines TRBV3-1 (or the pseudogene TRBV3-2) with TRBJ2-7; the D gene is possibly TRBD2 (5 bases). Trimming removed 4 bases at V and 3 bases at J, with 13 bases between. Germline CDR1 LGHDT, CDR2 YNNKEL (reference sequence). This CDR3 has 14 amino acids. This chain's CDR3 is CASSPGSSIYEQYF. DNA of the CDR3: TGTGCCAGCAGCCCGGGGTCAAGTATCTACGAGCAGTACTTC.

The V and J genes are TRBV7-2 and TRBJ2-1; 14 bases agree with TRBD2. Germline CDR1 is SGHTA and CDR2 is FQGNSA. This CDR3 contains 17 residues. V shed 3 bases, J shed 7 bases, and the junction held 8 bases outside the gene matches. This chain's CDR3 is CASSFHPGLAGGNEQFF. The CDR3 DNA reads TGTGCCAGCAGCTTTCACCCCGGACTAGCGGGAGGTAATGAGCAGTTCTTC.

This chain uses TRBV24-1 with TRBJ2-6; maybe TRBD1 (7 bases). Trimming left V 3 bases short and J 4 bases short, with 18 bases between. The CDR3 has 18 amino acids. In germline, CDR1 is KGHDR, CDR2 SFDVKD. The CDR3 sequence: CATSDPGSGGQGANVLTF. The CDR3, as DNA: TGTGCCACCAGTGATCCGGGGTCAGGGGGGCAAGGGGCCAACGTCCTGACTTTC.

The CDR3 spells CASSPPGVTEAFF. CDR3 DNA sequence: TGTGCCAGCAGTCCCCCAGGGGTAACTGAAGCTTTCTTT. The chain joins TRBV28 to TRBJ1-1; tentative D call: TRBD1 (6 bases). Per the germline V gene, CDR1 is MDHEN and CDR2 is SYDVKM. There are 13 residues in the CDR3. The V end was cut by 5 bases, the J end by 5 bases, with 12 bases between.

The V gene is TRBV5-6, the J gene TRBJ2-7, with D uncertain. V was clipped by 2 bases and J by 5 bases, with 11 bases between them. This CDR3 spans 13 amino acids. From germline, CDR1 is SGHDT and CDR2 YYEEEE. CDR3 residues: CASSFRRVNEQYF. The CDR3 nucleotides are TGTGCCAGCAGCTTTCGACGGGTGAACGAGCAGTACTTC.

A single count supports this clone. This chain links TRBV30 with TRBJ1-2; D remains unclear. Germline CDR1 reads GTSNPN; CDR2 reads SVGIG (reference sequence). V lost 0 bases and J lost 5, with 10 bases in between. There are 13 residues in the CDR3. In nucleotides, the CDR3 is TGTGCCTGGAGTGTCGGGAGGGATTATGGCTACACCTTC. Translated, it gives CAWSVGRDYGYTF. Together with reference TRBV30 and TRBJ1-2, the CDR3 gives the full variable domain: SQTIHQWPATLVQPVGSPLSLECTVEGTSNPNLYWYRQAAGRGLQLLFYSVGIGQISSEVPQNLSASRPQDRQFILSSKKLLLSDSGFYLCAWSVGRDYGYTFGSGTRLTVV.

This chain connects TRBV29-1 to TRBJ2-5; possible D gene TRBD2, 7 bases. This CDR3 region has 14 residues. Germline V gene data show CDR1 as SQVTM and CDR2 as ANQGSEA. V was clipped by 7 bases and J by 4 bases, with 19 bases between them. The CDR3 DNA reads as TGCAGCGCCACGTTAGGGGGGGTTGGAGAGACCCAGTACTTC. Amino acid sequence: CSATLGGVGETQYF.

The rearrangement uses TRBV28 and TRBJ2-7; 7 bases fit TRBD1. This CDR3 has 14 amino acids. Germline V gene lookup returns CDR1 MDHEN and CDR2 SYDVKM. The junction had 10 bases not matched to a gene; V was cut back by 5 bases and J by 6 bases. The CDR3: CASSPPDRQSEQYF. CDR3 in DNA: TGTGCCAGCAGTCCCCCGGACAGGCAGTCCGAGCAGTACTTC.

This clone was seen a few times. The DNA of the CDR3 is TGTGCCATCAGTGAGGGGAGGACAGGGGAATCCGGCCTTCGGCAGCCCCAGCATTTT. Translated, it gives CAISEGRTGESGLRQPQHF. The chain is built from TRBV10-3 and TRBJ1-5; 9 nucleotides line up with TRBD1. Per germline, CDR1 ENHRY and CDR2 SYGVKD. Unmatched junction bases numbered 18, after V lost 2 bases and J lost 7 bases. The CDR3 contains 19 residues.

V usage is TRBV28 and J usage is TRBJ2-5; no clear D gene. V lost 2 bases to trimming and J lost 5 bases, with 9 bases between them. The CDR3 is 13 amino acids. Germline V gives CDR1 MDHEN, CDR2 SYDVKM. The CDR3 reads CASSLSQQETQYF. The CDR3 DNA is TGTGCCAGCAGTTTAAGTCAACAGGAGACCCAGTACTTC.

The J gene is TRBJ2-2, the V gene TRBV9; 10 bases are a match to TRBD1. The germline V gene has CDR1 SGDLS and CDR2 YYNGEE. The trim removed 4 bases at V and 4 bases at J, leaving 7 bases unmatched. There are 16 residues in the CDR3. The CDR3: CASSLGQGEVTGELFF. DNA for the CDR3: TGTGCCAGCAGCTTAGGACAGGGGGAGGTCACCGGGGAGCTGTTTTTT.

This chain connects TRBV28 to TRBJ1-6; D gene uncertain. CDR1 MDHEN and CDR2 SYDVKM come from the germline V gene. CDR3 length: 11 residues. V lost 4 bases to trimming and J lost 10 bases, with 5 bases between them. As DNA, the CDR3 is TGTGCCAGCAGTTCAGGATCACCCCTCCACTTT. It specifies CASSSGSPLHF.

V usage is TRBV10-1 and J usage is TRBJ1-6; D is ambiguous. Germline values: CDR1 WNHNN, CDR2 SYGVQD (reference sequence). Trimming took off 2 bases at V and 7 bases at J, with 3 bases between the two ends. There are 12 residues in the CDR3. Written as DNA, the CDR3 is TGCGCCAGCAGTGAGGCGAATTCACCCCTCCACTTT. This translates into CASSEANSPLHF.

The chain combines TRBV3-1 (or the pseudogene TRBV3-2) with TRBJ1-5; D call uncertain. Germline lookup yields CDR1 LGHDT and CDR2 YNNKEL (reference sequence). Trimming cost V 1 base and J 6 bases, with 4 bases left between them. The length of the CDR3 is 12 residues. DNA for the CDR3: TGTGCCAGCAGCCAAGGGGCTCAGCCCCAGCATTTT. Amino acids: CASSQGAQPQHF.

This clone was found a few times. This rearrangement joins TRBV13 to TRBJ1-4; perhaps TRBD1 as D (5 bases). Trimming removed 6 bases from V and 7 bases from J, with 12 bases in between. The germline gives CDR1 PRHDT, CDR2 FYEKMQ (reference sequence). The CDR3 totals 13 residues. The CDR3 DNA reads TGTGCCAGCAGTCCAGGGAGGGGTGAAAAACTGTTTTTT. Its translation is CASSPGRGEKLFF. The variable domain in full, with the rest retrieved from reference TRBV13 and TRBJ1-4, is AAGVIQSPRHLIKEKRETATLKCYPIPRHDTVYWYQQGPGQDPQFLISFYEKMQSDKGSIPDRFSAQQFSDYHSELNMSSLELGDSALYFCASSPGRGEKLFFGSGTQLSVL.

CDR3 DNA sequence: TGTGCAATCCTAGATTCCCTCTCCTACAATGAGCAGTTCTTC. Amino acid sequence: CAILDSLSYNEQFF. The chain employs TRBV12-2 and TRBJ2-1; TRBD2, as called in the table, went unchecked against the DNA. TRBV12-2 is flagged as a pseudogene. CDR3 length equals 14 residues.

This sequence joins TRBV3-1 (or the pseudogene TRBV3-2) and TRBJ1-1; D unclear. The CDR3 spans 13 residues. In germline, CDR1 is LGHDT, CDR2 YNNKEL (reference sequence). Trimming shortened V by 1 base and J by 1 base, and 4 bases separated the two germline ends. CDR3 bases: TGTGCCAGCAGCCAAGGGGCGAACACTGAAGCTTTCTTT. Its protein is CASSQGANTEAFF.

The chain carries TRBV11-2 and TRBJ2-1; 10 nucleotides agree with TRBD2. Germline CDR1 is SGHAT and CDR2 is FQNNGV. This CDR3 is built from 17 residues. The J segment lost 10 bases and the V segment lost 8 bases, leaving 20 bases of the junction unmatched. CDR3 in DNA: TGTGCCAGCGTCCCAGCGGGAGGGCCGGTCGACGATGGGGAGCAGTTCTTC. Its translation is CASVPAGGPVDDGEQFF.

The chain uses TRBV28 and TRBJ2-7, with 9 bases lining up with TRBD2. The CDR3 has 15 residues. CDR1 and CDR2 (germline): MDHEN, SYDVKM. V was clipped by 3 bases and J by 0 bases; unmatched bases: 3. The CDR3 spells CASSFQRGASYEQYF. CDR3 coding DNA: TGTGCCAGCAGTTTTCAGCGGGGGGCCTCCTACGAGCAGTACTTC.

A few counts support this clone. The chain employs TRBV19 and TRBJ2-1; 7 bases fit TRBD1. Germline V gives CDR1 LNHDA, CDR2 SQIVND (reference sequence). With 5 bases clipped from V and 0 bases from J, the junction kept 7 bases outside the gene matches. The CDR3 runs to 16 residues. CDR3 DNA: TGTGCCAGTAGTGTACAGGGGCCGCCCTCCTACAATGAGCAGTTCTTC. Translated, it gives CASSVQGPPSYNEQFF.

The chain employs TRBV28 and TRBJ2-1; D not resolved. V lost 6 bases, J lost 0 bases, and 12 bases lay in between. The CDR3 totals 15 residues. Germline V gene sequence: CDR1 MDHEN, CDR2 SYDVKM. CDR3 coding DNA: TGTGCCAGCAGCTTAAGCGAGAGCTCCTACAATGAGCAGTTCTTC. This translates into CASSLSESSYNEQFF.

The V gene is TRBV6-6, the J gene TRBJ2-7; TRBD1 might be the D (5 bases). The length of the CDR3 is 12 residues. Germline lookup yields CDR1 MNHNY and CDR2 SVGAGI (reference sequence). V lost 4 bases and J lost 2, with 6 bases in between. CDR3 nucleotides: TGTGCCAGCAGTTCAGGGACCTACGAGCAGTACTTC. Its protein is CASSSGTYEQYF.